One and the same sample provided the 8 T cell receptor beta chains below, sequenced in a study of cytomegalovirus exposure and HLA in healthy donors. The PCR contained 60 Vbeta and 13 Jbeta primers. Profiling relied on immunoSEQ multiplex PCR, and the TCRdb table lists in-frame clones only, not all of them. The sample has some 200,000 clones, around 74% seen once. The sample was PBMCs. The origin of the receptors is a girl under 18 in good health and CMV-seropositive.

The rearrangement joins TRBV5-5 to TRBJ1-2; 8 positions agree with TRBD1. This CDR3 region has 13 residues. Unmatched junction bases numbered 3, after V lost 4 bases and J lost 4 bases. Germline loops: CDR1 SGHKS, CDR2 YYEKEE (reference sequence). The CDR3 reads CASSPGQVYGYTF. The CDR3 DNA is TGTGCCAGCAGCCCGGGACAGGTCTATGGCTACACCTTC.

This sequence joins TRBV9 and TRBJ2-5; possibly TRBD2 for D (6 bases). Between the trimmed V and J ends, which lost 4 bases and 4 bases, there was a span of 11 bases. The CDR3 is 13 residues long. Germline V gene lookup returns CDR1 SGDLS and CDR2 YYNGEE. The CDR3 coding sequence is TGTGCCAGCAGCCGCGAGCGGGTAGAGACCCAGTACTTC. This encodes CASSRERVETQYF.

Notes on this clone: An end of the junction differs from the germline gene, which may be a read error. The V and J genes are TRBV29-1 and TRBJ2-3; 7 bases fit TRBD2. CDR3 length: 14 amino acids. Germline-derived CDR1 and CDR2 are SQVTM and ANQGSEA. In DNA form, the CDR3 reads TGCAGCGTTGAAGGTAGGCTAGCGGAAGATCCGCAGTATTTT. It translates to CSVEGRLAEDPQYF.

The rearrangement links TRBV4-3 to TRBJ2-4, with a possible D match to TRBD1 (6 bases). The germline V and J ends were trimmed by 3 bases and 0 bases, with 9 bases remaining between them. Germline assignment: CDR1 LGHNA and CDR2 YSLEER. The CDR3 is 15 amino acids. In DNA, the CDR3 is TGCGCCAGCAGCCAGAACAGGGTAGCCAAAAACATTCAGTACTTC. Its translation: CASSQNRVAKNIQYF.

This chain joins TRBV18 and TRBJ2-7, with a weak D call TRBD2 (7 bases). The germline V gene has CDR1 KGHSH and CDR2 LQKENI. The CDR3 spans 14 residues. V shed 1 base and J shed 2 bases, with 9 bases lying between them. The CDR3 DNA follows: TGTGCCAGCTCACCACTGGGGGGGCCCTACGAGCAGTACTTC. This translates into CASSPLGGPYEQYF.

As to this clone: The sample has other DNA sequences that encode this CDR3 too. This chain uses TRBV5-6 with TRBJ1-5, with D possibly TRBD1 on 5 matching bases. Germline values: CDR1 SGHDT, CDR2 YYEEEE. V shed 0 bases and J shed 2 bases, with 9 bases lying between them. This CDR3 is 15 amino acids long. The CDR3 protein is CASSLGGRGNQPQHF. The CDR3, as DNA: TGTGCCAGCAGCTTGGGGGGCAGGGGCAATCAGCCCCAGCATTTT.

The chain uses TRBV6-6 and TRBJ2-1; D is unclear. The CDR3 is 13 amino acids. Germline lookup yields CDR1 MNHNY and CDR2 SVGAGI (reference sequence). Trimming left V 3 bases short and J 4 bases short, with 7 bases between. The CDR3 bases are TGTGCCAGCAGTTATCTCCGGTACAATGAGCAGTTCTTC. Amino acids: CASSYLRYNEQFF.

The J gene is TRBJ2-2, the V gene TRBV7-2; D gene uncertain. The CDR3 has 12 amino acids. Per germline, CDR1 SGHTA and CDR2 FQGNSA. With 5 bases removed from V and 2 bases from J, the gap between germline ends came to 3 bases. The CDR3 protein is CASSPNTGELFF. Here the CDR3 DNA reads TGTGCCAGCAGCCCTAACACCGGGGAGCTGTTTTTT. Full variable domain (rest looked up from reference TRBV7-2 and TRBJ2-2): GAGVSQSPSNKVTEKGKDVELRCDPISGHTALYWYRQSLGQGLEFLIYFQGNSAPDKSGLPSDRFSAERTGGSVSTLTIQRTQQEDSAVYLCASSPNTGELFFGEGSRLTVL.